One and the same sample provided the 10 T cell receptor beta chains below, sequenced in a study of blood T cell repertoires in COVID-19. The repertoire was sequenced with immunoSEQ multiplex PCR; TCRdb's copy has only in-frame clones and lacks some. The sample lists 210,000 or so clones, about 80% occurring once. Sequenced input: PBMCs or T cells enriched from blood (not recorded which). Receptors originate from a man between 60 and 75 years old who had recovered from COVID-19.

The sample holds one count of this clone. This chain links TRBV10-3 with TRBJ1-1; 8 positions agree with TRBD1. CDR3 length: 15 residues. The germline V gene has CDR1 ENHRY and CDR2 SYGVKD. The ends lost 10 bases at V and 5 bases at J; junction bases unmatched: 15. CDR3 nucleotides: TGTGCCACGGGGAGGGCGACAGGGGTCGGAACTGAAGCTTTCTTT. Its translation: CATGRATGVGTEAFF.

V is TRBV7-9 and J is TRBJ2-7; 7 nucleotides agree with TRBD1. V shed 5 bases, J shed 0 bases, and the junction held 16 bases outside the gene matches. In germline, CDR1 is SEHNR, CDR2 FQNEAQ (reference sequence). The CDR3 covers 18 residues. This chain's CDR3 is CASSNNFETGSNSYEQYF. DNA of the CDR3: TGTGCCAGCAGCAACAACTTTGAGACAGGGAGTAACTCCTACGAGCAGTACTTC.

The chain recombines TRBV6-2 or TRBV6-3 with TRBJ1-1; the D is unclear. This CDR3 spans 13 amino acids. CDR1 is MNHEY and CDR2 is SVGEGT in the germline V gene. The V and J ends lost 4 bases and 3 bases respectively, with 9 bases between them. CDR3 amino acids: CASSFRTHTEAFF. The CDR3 DNA sequence: TGTGCCAGCAGTTTTAGAACTCACACTGAAGCTTTCTTT.

The chain carries TRBV3-1 (or the pseudogene TRBV3-2) and TRBJ1-2; 7 bases are a match to TRBD1. CDR1 and CDR2 from the germline V gene are LGHDT and YNNKEL (reference sequence). V was pared by 1 base and J by 7 bases, with 6 bases of the junction left unmatched. The CDR3 has 14 amino acids. The CDR3 loop reads CASSQVQTGAGYTF. CDR3 nucleotide sequence: TGTGCCAGCAGCCAAGTTCAAACAGGGGCTGGCTACACCTTC.

DNA of the CDR3: TGTGCCAGCAGCAGTTTAGTCACCCCCGGGGAGCTGTTTTTT. This gives the protein CASSSLVTPGELFF. This chain connects TRBV7-2 to TRBJ2-2; no clear D gene. The germline gives CDR1 SGHTA, CDR2 FQGNSA. The CDR3 runs 14 residues. The V end was cut by 5 bases, the J end by 6 bases, with 13 bases between. Complete variable domain (other parts from reference TRBV7-2 and TRBJ2-2): GAGVSQSPSNKVTEKGKDVELRCDPISGHTALYWYRQSLGQGLEFLIYFQGNSAPDKSGLPSDRFSAERTGGSVSTLTIQRTQQEDSAVYLCASSSLVTPGELFFGEGSRLTVL.

This chain joins TRBV5-1 and TRBJ2-5, with TRBD1 as a possible D gene (6 bases). From germline, CDR1 is SGHRS and CDR2 YFSETQ. V lost 3 bases to trimming and J lost 1 base, with 13 bases between them. CDR3 length equals 15 residues. The CDR3 loop is CASSSGQTFQETQYF. DNA for the CDR3: TGCGCCAGCAGCTCTGGACAGACTTTCCAAGAGACCCAGTACTTC.

The chain carries TRBV6-5 and TRBJ2-7; TRBD1 is a possible D gene (5 bases). The V end lost 0 bases, the J end lost 7 bases, and 7 bases lay between the germline ends. The CDR3 covers 12 residues. CDR1 and CDR2 (germline): MNHEY, SVGAGI. The DNA of the CDR3 is TGTGCCAGCAGTTACTCAGACAGAGAGCAGTACTTC. Translated: CASSYSDREQYF.

The J gene is TRBJ1-3, the V gene TRBV6-5, with D possibly matching TRBD1 (5 bases). The V gene lost 7 bases and the J gene lost 3 bases, with 13 bases spanning the gap. This CDR3 region has 14 residues. Germline assignment: CDR1 MNHEY and CDR2 SVGAGI. The CDR3 bases are TGTGCCAGCACCCGGGGGGGAGATGGAAACACCATATATTTT. Translated: CASTRGGDGNTIYF.

V usage is TRBV28 and J usage is TRBJ1-6, with TRBD1 matching 7 bases. After removal of 3 bases from V and 6 bases from J, the junction contained 20 bases not matched to a gene. Germline assignment: CDR1 MDHEN and CDR2 SYDVKM. This CDR3 spans 20 amino acids. The CDR3 bases are TGTGCCAGCAGTTTCCCTCAGGGGGTCGTCCTAAGCGGGCTTAATTCACCCCTCCACTTT. This translates into CASSFPQGVVLSGLNSPLHF.

The chain is built from TRBV19 and TRBJ1-5, with D maybe TRBD1 (6 bases). V lost 6 bases and J 3 bases, leaving 15 bases between the germline ends. Germline CDR1 LNHDA, CDR2 SQIVND (reference sequence). This CDR3 is 15 amino acids long. The CDR3 sequence: CASRVGQFPNQPQHF. The DNA of the CDR3 is TGTGCCAGTAGGGTCGGACAGTTCCCCAATCAGCCCCAGCATTTT.